This entry is about one TCR beta chain. No antigen is known for it. TCRdb re-derived calls from the 5' RACE reads in MiXCR, one entry per CDR3 protein. The sample records about half a million distinct CDR3 sequences, 15% to 20% being singletons. The germline CDR1 and CDR2 sequences are SGDLS and YYNGEE. This CDR3 contains 14 residues. V was shortened by 0 bases and J by 2 bases, with 8 bases between the two germline ends. This entry belongs to a study of T-cell memory formation after mild COVID-19. Findings and caveats of the study: Prior to infection, memory already included some responding clones, suggesting cross-reactive memory joined. Specificity for SARS-CoV-2 was not confirmed among the second-wave clones peaking on day 37.

The sequence came from an adult woman who had mild COVID-19 (a few samples of this study predate the infection). Cell type and time point are not known. V usage is TRBV9 and J usage is TRBJ2-5, with TRBD1 as a possible D gene (6 bases). The source material was PBMCs or a T cell subset sorted from them (not recorded which). The CDR3 is CASSVDQGQETQYF. The DNA of the CDR3 is TGTGCCAGCAGCGTAGATCAGGGGCAAGAGACCCAGTACTTC.